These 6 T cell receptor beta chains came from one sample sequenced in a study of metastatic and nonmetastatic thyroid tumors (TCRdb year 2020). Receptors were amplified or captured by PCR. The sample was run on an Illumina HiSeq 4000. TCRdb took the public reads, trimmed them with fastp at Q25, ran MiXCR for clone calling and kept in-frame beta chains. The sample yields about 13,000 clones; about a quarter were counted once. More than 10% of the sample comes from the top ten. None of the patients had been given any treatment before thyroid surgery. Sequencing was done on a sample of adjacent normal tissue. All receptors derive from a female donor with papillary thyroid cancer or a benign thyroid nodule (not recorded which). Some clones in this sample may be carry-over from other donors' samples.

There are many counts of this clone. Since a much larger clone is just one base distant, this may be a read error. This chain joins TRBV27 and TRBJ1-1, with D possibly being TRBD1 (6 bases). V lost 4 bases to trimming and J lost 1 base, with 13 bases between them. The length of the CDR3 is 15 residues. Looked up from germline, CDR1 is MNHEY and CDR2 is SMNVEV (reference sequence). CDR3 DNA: TGTGCCAGCAGTTCCCAAGGGGGGTGGAACACTGAAGCTTTCTTT. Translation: CASSSQGGWNTEAFF.

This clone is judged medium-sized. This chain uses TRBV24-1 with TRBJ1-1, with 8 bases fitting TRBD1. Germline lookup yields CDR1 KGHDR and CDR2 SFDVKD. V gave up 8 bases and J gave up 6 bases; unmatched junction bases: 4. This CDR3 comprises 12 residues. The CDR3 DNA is TGTGCCACCAAAGGACAGGGTCCTGAAGCTTTCTTT. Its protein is CATKGQGPEAFF.

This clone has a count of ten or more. CDR3 nucleotides: TGTGCCAGCAGCTTGGAGAGGTTTTCCCTCTCTGGGGCCAACGTCCTGACTTTC. Translating gives CASSLERFSLSGANVLTF. The chain combines TRBV5-8 with TRBJ2-6; D unclear. Germline lookup yields CDR1 SGHTS and CDR2 YDEGEE. This CDR3 comprises 18 residues. The V and J ends lost 0 bases and 0 bases respectively, with 13 bases between them.

The CDR3 DNA sequence: TGTGCCAGCAGTTCACGAGGGGTTTGGGATAATGAGCAGTTCTTC. Translated: CASSSRGVWDNEQFF. This chain joins TRBV6-5 and TRBJ2-1, with D perhaps TRBD1 or TRBD2 (5 bases each). Germline-derived CDR1 and CDR2 are MNHEY and SVGAGI. This CDR3 spans 15 amino acids. Trimming took off 4 bases at V and 7 bases at J, with 17 bases between the two ends.

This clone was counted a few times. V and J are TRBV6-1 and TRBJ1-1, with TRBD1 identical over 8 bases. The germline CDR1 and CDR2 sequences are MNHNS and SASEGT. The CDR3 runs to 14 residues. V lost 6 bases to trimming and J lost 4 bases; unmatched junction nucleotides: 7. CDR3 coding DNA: TGTGCCAGCAGGTCCGGGACAGGTAGCACTGAAGCTTTCTTT. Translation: CASRSGTGSTEAFF.

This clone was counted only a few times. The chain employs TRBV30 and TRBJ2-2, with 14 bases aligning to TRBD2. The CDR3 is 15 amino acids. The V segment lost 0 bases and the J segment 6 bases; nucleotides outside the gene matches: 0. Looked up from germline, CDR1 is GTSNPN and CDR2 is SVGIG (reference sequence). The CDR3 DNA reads TGTGCCTGGAGTGTGACTAGCGGGAGGGCCGGGGAGCTGTTTTTT. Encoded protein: CAWSVTSGRAGELFF.